This is a list of T cell receptor beta chains from one sample in a study of shared clonotypes between healthy human individuals. The protocol was immunoSEQ multiplex PCR, while the TCRdb copy is restricted to in-frame clones and leaves out a portion. Altogether around 600,000 clones are present, approximately 95% being singletons, with the ten largest covering approximately 0.12%. Sequencing was carried out using naive CD8+ T cells sorted from blood. These receptors were collected from a woman in her twenties or thirties in good health. Each CDR3 is given with its conserved first and last residue. Fields, in order: D gene, V gene, J gene, CDR3 DNA, CDR3 protein. A D gene is named only where the DNA matches it firmly.

TRBD2	TRBV4-2	TRBJ2-1	TGTGCCAGCAGCCCGACTAAGGGGACTAGCGACTACAATGAGCAGTTCTTC	CASSPTKGTSDYNEQFF
-	TRBV27	TRBJ2-7	TGTGCCAGCAGTTTATATCTGGACCACTCCTACGAGCAGTACTTC	CASSLYLDHSYEQYF
-	TRBV7-9	TRBJ1-3	TGTGCCAGCAGTACTCTTCGGGCTGGAAACACCATATATTTT	CASSTLRAGNTIYF
TRBD1	TRBV2	TRBJ2-2	TGTGCCAGCAGTGCGACAGGGGAGAACACCGGGGAGCTGTTTTTT	CASSATGENTGELFF
TRBD1	TRBV7-8	TRBJ1-1	TGTGCCAGCAGCGAACAGGGGCCCCATTCGATGAACACTGAAGCTTTCTTT	CASSEQGPHSMNTEAFF
TRBD2	TRBV19	TRBJ2-5	TGTGCCAGTAGCGGACTAGCGGGAGCCTCCCAAGAGACCCAGTACTTC	CASSGLAGASQETQYF
TRBD2	TRBV6-1	TRBJ2-7	TGTGCCAGCAGTGAACGATCCGCCAGCCTAGCGGTTTGGCAGTACTTC	CASSERSASLAVWQYF
-	TRBV27	TRBJ2-3	TGTGCCAGCAGTTCCGCCGGGACAAGGCCCGGCACAGATACGCAGTATTTT	CASSSAGTRPGTDTQYF
TRBD2	TRBV19	TRBJ2-3	TGTGCCAGTAGTATCTTGACTAGCAGCACAGATACGCAGTATTTT	CASSILTSSTDTQYF
-	TRBV6-1	TRBJ2-7	TGTGCCAGCAACTGGGCACCCGACGAGCAGTACTTC	CASNWAPDEQYF
-	TRBV7-7	TRBJ2-2	TGTGCCAGCAGCCCAGACCCTTTCGTGGATTCCGGGGAGCTGTTTTTT	CASSPDPFVDSGELFF
-	TRBV9	TRBJ1-1	TGTGCCAGCAGACATGGGGGCGCGGGAGCTTTCTTT	CASRHGGAGAFF
-	TRBV4-1	TRBJ1-2	TGCGCCAGCAGCCAACCGCGGGCCTATGGCTACACCTTC	CASSQPRAYGYTF
-	TRBV10-3	TRBJ1-4	TGTGCCATCAGTCGCCGGTCTAATGAAAAACTGTTTTTT	CAISRRSNEKLFF
-	TRBV4-1	TRBJ2-7	TGCGCCAGCAGCTTTAGCGGCTCCTACGAGCAGTACTTC	CASSFSGSYEQYF